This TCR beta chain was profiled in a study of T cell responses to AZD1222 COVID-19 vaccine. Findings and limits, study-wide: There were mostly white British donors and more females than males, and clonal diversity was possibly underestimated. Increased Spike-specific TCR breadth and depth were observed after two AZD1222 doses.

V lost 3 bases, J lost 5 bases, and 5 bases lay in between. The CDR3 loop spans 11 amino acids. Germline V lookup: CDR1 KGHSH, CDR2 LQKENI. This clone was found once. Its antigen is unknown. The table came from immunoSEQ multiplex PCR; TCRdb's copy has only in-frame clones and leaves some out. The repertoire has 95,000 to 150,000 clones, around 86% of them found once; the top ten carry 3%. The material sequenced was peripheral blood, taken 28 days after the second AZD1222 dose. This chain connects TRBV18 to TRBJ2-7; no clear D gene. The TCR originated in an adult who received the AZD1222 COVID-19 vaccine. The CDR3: CASSPFDEQYF. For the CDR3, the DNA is TGTGCCAGCTCACCCTTCGACGAGCAGTACTTC.